This T cell receptor beta chain was recovered during a study of cytomegalovirus exposure and HLA in healthy donors. With respect to this clone: Its antigen is not identified.

Study-wide points: At a 0.05 false discovery rate, a later analysis found around 17,000 TCR beta sequences to be associated with HLA alleles. Most TCR sequences proved rare, with some public TCRs found in many donors. Reportedly, HLA-A and HLA-B alleles of most subjects were accurately predicted from TCR beta.

CDR3 length: 14 residues. The J segment lost 7 bases and the V segment lost 4 bases, leaving 7 bases of the junction unmatched. Germline CDR1 is SGHRS and CDR2 is YFSETQ. The PCR employed 60 Vbeta primers together with 13 Jbeta primers. Measured with immunoSEQ multiplex PCR; TCRdb has only the in-frame clones, and not every one. Among 100,000 to 150,000 clones listed, 80% were seen once. This receptor was taken from a man younger than 40 in good health and CMV-seropositive. V usage is TRBV5-1 and J usage is TRBJ2-4; the match to TRBD1 covers 8 bases. Sequencing input: PBMCs. The CDR3 is CASSIRQGSNIQYF. The DNA for the CDR3 is TGCGCCAGCAGCATAAGACAGGGGAGCAACATTCAGTACTTC.